This T cell receptor (beta chain) came from a study of CD8+ T cells in alopecia areata. Overall study context: Treated patients were given 5 to 10 mg oral tofacitinib twice daily.

RNA extraction was followed by reverse transcription into cDNA, which acted as the sequencing template. Clones were sequenced by immunoSEQ multiplex PCR, and TCRdb holds only the in-frame ones, with some missing. This table has roughly 250,000 clones, under 80% appearing once. CDR1 GTSNPN and CDR2 SVGIG come from the germline V gene (reference sequence). Trimming took 5 bases from V and 9 from J, leaving 14 bases between them. The CDR3 runs 12 residues. Cell sorting on a FACSAria was used to separate CD4+ and CD8+ T cells from the PBMCs. Here the sequenced sample was CD4+ T cells sorted from blood, taken at week 0. This chain connects TRBV30 to TRBJ1-5; D is uncertain. The TCR sequence derives from a human donor with alopecia areata. The CDR3 here is CAWGRMATPQHF. The CDR3 bases are TGTGCCTGGGGCCGCATGGCGACGCCCCAGCATTTT.